These T cell receptor beta chains were read from a single sample in a study of blood T cell repertoires in COVID-19. The data were produced by immunoSEQ multiplex PCR, yet TCRdb's version contains in-frame clones alone and is incomplete. The sample comprises approximately 88,000 clones, about 90% of which are singletons, and around 3.9% rests with the top ten. Sample: peripheral blood. All receptors derive from a woman in her forties or fifties in a cohort sampled during active COVID-19. Both conserved end residues are part of each CDR3. A D gene is named only where the DNA matches it firmly. Where a row states a size, it is once, few, many or the class of an expanded clone; other rows omit it.

>TRBV19|15|.|.|TRBJ2-5
CASSIPGDSKETQYF
TGTGCCAGTAGTATCCCGGGGGACAGCAAAGAGACCCAGTACTTC
>TRBV4-1|16|.|TRBD1|TRBJ1-1
CASSQEGQGAGTEAFF
TGCGCCAGCAGCCAGGAAGGACAGGGGGCAGGGACTGAAGCTTTCTTT
>TRBV24-1|12|.|.|TRBJ1-1
CATSYLRGEAFF
TGTGCCACCAGTTATCTCCGGGGTGAAGCTTTCTTT
>TRBV10-3|14|.|.|TRBJ1-1
CAISESQGRTEAFF
TGTGCCATCAGTGAGTCTCAGGGGAGAACTGAAGCTTTCTTT
>TRBV2|15|.|.|TRBJ2-3
CARSTPSGSTDTQYF
TGTGCCAGAAGCACCCCCAGCGGGAGCACAGATACGCAGTATTTT
>TRBV27|15|.|TRBD1|TRBJ1-6
CASSLRTGGRSPLHF
TGTGCCAGCAGTTTAAGGACAGGGGGCCGATCACCCCTCCACTTT
>TRBV30|13|.|.|TRBJ2-2
CAWWGRVTGELFF
TGTGCCTGGTGGGGCAGGGTTACCGGGGAGCTGTTTTTT
>TRBV10-3|13|.|.|TRBJ1-2
CAISDSQGWGYTF
TGTGCCATCAGTGATAGCCAGGGGTGGGGCTACACCTTC
>TRBV6-5|14|.|.|TRBJ2-7
CASSYSSTVYEQYF
TGTGCCAGCAGTTACTCGAGTACCGTTTACGAGCAGTACTTC
>TRBV13|15|.|TRBD2|TRBJ2-7
CASSYRTSGNYEQYF
TGTGCCAGCAGCTATAGGACTAGCGGGAACTACGAGCAGTACTTC
>TRBV9|17|.|.|TRBJ1-4
CASSPSHGGESNEKLFF
TGTGCCAGCAGCCCTAGCCACGGTGGGGAATCTAATGAAAAACTGTTTTTT
>TRBV19|15|.|.|TRBJ1-4
CASSISGGVYEKLFF
TGTGCCAGTAGTATATCCGGGGGAGTTTATGAAAAACTGTTTTTT
>TRBV6-5|15|.|.|TRBJ1-2
CASSPRVAATNGYTF
TGTGCCAGCAGTCCCCGTGTTGCGGCGACTAATGGCTACACCTTC
>TRBV5-1|14|.|TRBD1|TRBJ2-7
CASSLGTGVDEQYF
TGCGCCAGCAGCTTGGGGACAGGGGTGGACGAGCAGTACTTC
>TRBV14|16|.|TRBD1|TRBJ2-7
CASSQDPGQGPYEQYF
TGTGCCAGCAGCCAAGACCCGGGACAGGGCCCCTACGAGCAGTACTTC
>TRBV7-2|13|.|.|TRBJ2-5
CASSLTRKETQYF
TGTGCCAGCAGCTTGACACGGAAAGAGACCCAGTACTTC
>TRBV20-1|14|.|.|TRBJ2-3
CSASLLIRSDTQYF
TGCAGTGCTAGTCTCTTGATTAGATCAGATACGCAGTATTTT
>TRBV19|13|.|.|TRBJ2-1
CASRVFPGGEQFF
TGTGCCAGTAGGGTGTTCCCAGGGGGGGAGCAGTTCTTC
>TRBV7-2|13|.|TRBD1|TRBJ1-2
CASSGTGSRGYTF
TGTGCCAGCAGCGGGACAGGGTCGCGCGGCTACACCTTC
>TRBV12-3/TRBV12-4|12|.|.|TRBJ1-5
CASSYSDQPQHF
TGTGCCAGCAGCTATAGCGATCAGCCCCAGCATTTT
>TRBV18|15|.|TRBD1|TRBJ2-7
CASSPQGAYSYEQYF
TGTGCCAGCTCACCACAGGGGGCCTACTCCTACGAGCAGTACTTC
>TRBV7-2|14|.|TRBD1|TRBJ2-5
CASSFYRGRETQYF
TGTGCCAGCAGCTTCTACAGGGGGCGAGAGACCCAGTACTTC
>TRBV6-6|15|.|.|TRBJ1-4
CASSYPQGNREKLFF
TGTGCCAGCAGTTATCCCCAGGGGAACCGTGAAAAACTGTTTTTT
>TRBV21-1|17|.|.|TRBJ2-7
CASSKVSGKLSPYEQYF
TGTGCCAGCAGCAAAGTTAGCGGGAAACTATCACCCTACGAGCAGTACTTC
>TRBV9|14|.|.|TRBJ1-4
CASSVAHGKGKLFF
TGTGCCAGCAGCGTAGCCCACGGGAAGGGAAAACTGTTTTTT
>TRBV18|16|.|.|TRBJ1-1
CASSPLGGVMNTEAFF
TGTGCCAGCTCCCCTTTAGGGGGTGTGATGAACACTGAAGCTTTCTTT
>TRBV20-1|15|.|.|TRBJ2-5
CSASPFGGLQETQYF
TGCAGTGCTAGTCCCTTCGGAGGGTTACAAGAGACCCAGTACTTC
>TRBV7-3|16|.|TRBD2|TRBJ2-1
CASSFYGRALDNEQFF
TGTGCCAGCAGCTTTTACGGGAGGGCCCTCGACAATGAGCAGTTCTTC
>TRBV6-5|16|.|.|TRBJ2-7
CASSYLASGAFYEQYF
TGTGCCAGCAGTTACCTAGCAAGCGGAGCCTTCTACGAGCAGTACTTC
>TRBV2|14|many|.|TRBJ1-5
CASSAYSSNQPQHF
TGTGCCAGCAGCGCATACTCTAGCAATCAGCCCCAGCATTTT
>TRBV5-8|16|.|.|TRBJ2-3
CASSDQLALSTDTQYF
TGTGCCAGCAGCGACCAACTAGCCCTAAGCACAGATACGCAGTATTTT
>TRBV5-1|15|.|.|TRBJ2-3
CASSSSTGLTDTQYF
TGCGCCAGCAGCTCTTCGACAGGCCTCACAGATACGCAGTATTTT
>TRBV25-1|14|.|.|TRBJ2-5
CASSEFGGRETQYF
TGTGCCAGCAGTGAATTTGGAGGGCGAGAGACCCAGTACTTC
>TRBV29-1|14|once|TRBD1|TRBJ1-2
CSVTPGGSVGGYTF
TGCAGCGTGACGCCAGGGGGGAGCGTCGGTGGCTACACCTTC
>TRBV7-3|15|few|.|TRBJ2-3
CASSLGAAPTDTQYF
TGTGCCAGCAGCTTAGGTGCGGCCCCCACAGATACGCAGTATTTT
>TRBV3-1/TRBV3-2|17|.|TRBD2|TRBJ2-2
CASSRLGLAGGQRELFF
TGTGCCAGCAGCCGACTGGGACTAGCGGGAGGGCAAAGGGAGCTGTTTTTT
>TRBV13|14|.|TRBD1|TRBJ2-7
CASSLGGTGVDQYF
TGTGCCAGCAGCTTAGGGGGGACAGGGGTGGATCAGTACTTC
>TRBV7-9|14|.|.|TRBJ2-7
CASSFSRATYEQYF
TGTGCCAGCAGCTTCTCCAGGGCCACCTACGAGCAGTACTTC
>TRBV11-3|18|.|TRBD1|TRBJ2-5
CASSLELLGGAKKETQYF
TGTGCCAGCAGCTTAGAGTTGTTAGGGGGCGCGAAAAAAGAGACCCAGTACTTC
>TRBV19|16|.|TRBD1|TRBJ1-6
CASSIVPDRLNSPLHF
TGTGCCAGTAGTATAGTCCCGGACAGGCTCAATTCACCCCTCCACTTT
>TRBV19|19|.|TRBD2|TRBJ2-1
CASSIRPPSASGDYNEQFF
TGTGCCAGTAGTATAAGGCCCCCGTCGGCTAGCGGGGACTACAATGAGCAGTTCTTC
>TRBV3-1/TRBV3-2|15|.|.|TRBJ1-6
CASSQRGLYNSPLHF
TGTGCCAGCAGCCAACGAGGCCTCTATAATTCACCCCTCCACTTT
>TRBV29-1|12|few|.|TRBJ1-2
CSVSQGDYGYTF
TGCAGCGTCTCACAGGGAGACTATGGCTACACCTTC
>TRBV7-3|13|.|.|TRBJ1-1
CASSSQENTEAFF
TGTGCCAGCAGCTCACAGGAGAACACTGAAGCTTTCTTT
>TRBV5-1|15|once|TRBD1|TRBJ1-1
CASSLEGTGNTEAFF
TGCGCCAGCAGCTTGGAGGGGACAGGGAACACTGAAGCTTTCTTT
>TRBV5-8|14|.|TRBD2|TRBJ2-3
CASSRTSGRDTQYF
TGTGCCAGCAGCCGGACTAGCGGCCGAGATACGCAGTATTTT
>TRBV11-2|11|.|.|TRBJ2-4
CASSATHIQYF
TGTGCCAGCAGCGCCACTCACATTCAGTACTTC
>TRBV4-1|15|few|TRBD2|TRBJ2-7
CASSPFPGGSYEQYF
TGCGCCAGCAGCCCTTTTCCGGGAGGATCCTACGAGCAGTACTTC
>TRBV7-9|16|.|TRBD1|TRBJ1-6
CASSRQSGQGGSPLHF
TGTGCCAGCAGCCGACAGTCGGGACAGGGTGGTTCACCCCTCCACTTT
>TRBV19|14|.|.|TRBJ2-7
CASSPRGDSYEQYF
TGTGCCAGTAGTCCCCGGGGTGATTCCTACGAGCAGTACTTC
>TRBV9|14|.|TRBD1|TRBJ2-7
CASNPGQGIGEQYF
TGTGCCAGCAACCCGGGACAGGGTATTGGCGAGCAGTACTTC
>TRBV27|15|.|TRBD1|TRBJ1-1
CASSSFGQGGTEAFF
TGTGCCAGCAGTTCCTTCGGACAGGGGGGCACTGAAGCTTTCTTT
>TRBV19|13|once|.|TRBJ2-4
CASSINRENIQYF
TGTGCCAGTAGTATAAACAGGGAAAACATTCAGTACTTC
>TRBV24-1|13|.|TRBD1|TRBJ2-1
CATSAMWGTGEFF
TGTGCCACCAGTGCCATGTGGGGGACAGGGGAGTTCTTC
>TRBV28|16|.|TRBD1|TRBJ2-1
CASSLLTGTELGEQFF
TGTGCCAGCAGTCTACTTACCGGGACAGAGCTAGGTGAGCAGTTCTTC
>TRBV9|14|.|.|TRBJ1-6
CASSVAGNLRPLHF
TGTGCCAGCAGCGTGGCAGGAAACCTTCGACCCCTCCACTTT
>TRBV6-6|13|few|TRBD1|TRBJ1-6
CASSPAGGSPLHF
TGTGCCAGCAGCCCGGCAGGGGGTTCACCCCTCCACTTT
>TRBV19|13|.|.|TRBJ1-2
CASSIGQAYGYTF
TGTGCCAGTAGTATAGGACAGGCCTATGGCTACACCTTC